Following are 14 T cell receptor beta chains from one sample sequenced in a study of blood T cells in healthy people across ages. Combining a sample-barcoded 5' primer with a J-beta primer mix, a second PCR ran for about 7 to 11 cycles. MiXCR, run by TCRdb on the 5' RACE reads, gives a single entry per CDR3 protein. The data contain about a million distinct CDR3 sequences, about 48% of them singletons. Sample: blood. Receptors originate from a man aged 25-45 years in good health.

This clonotype was counted only a few times. This chain uses TRBV6-1 with TRBJ2-7; TRBD1 or TRBD2 may be the D gene (6 bases each). This CDR3 has 15 amino acids. CDR1 is MNHNS and CDR2 is SASEGT in the germline V gene. The germline V and J ends were trimmed by 0 bases and 3 bases, with 12 bases remaining between them. CDR3 loop: CASSEARRGLYEQYF. The CDR3 nucleotides are TGTGCCAGCAGTGAAGCGCGCAGGGGACTCTACGAGCAGTACTTC.

Written as DNA, the CDR3 is TGTGCCAGCATTGGGTCGGGGGGGAACTATGGCTACACCTTC. Residues: CASIGSGGNYGYTF. The V gene is TRBV6-5, the J gene TRBJ1-2; tentatively, D is TRBD1 (5 bases). Trimming shortened V by 7 bases and J by 2 bases, and 14 bases separated the two germline ends. The CDR3 contains 14 residues. CDR1 MNHEY and CDR2 SVGAGI come from the germline V gene.

The chain combines TRBV28 with TRBJ2-5; D possibly corresponds to TRBD2 (5 bases). Trimming stripped 3 bases from V and 0 bases from J, with 11 bases between. Germline V gives CDR1 MDHEN, CDR2 SYDVKM. The CDR3 spans 15 residues. CDR3 protein: CASSFRRVYQETQYF. The CDR3, as DNA: TGTGCCAGCAGTTTTCGGCGGGTCTACCAAGAGACCCAGTACTTC.

This chain's CDR3 is CSASSGAQYCGYTF. The CDR3 DNA is TGCAGTGCTAGTTCCGGGGCTCAGTACTGTGGCTACACCTTC. This rearrangement joins TRBV20-1 to TRBJ1-2; tentative D call: TRBD1 (5 bases). The V gene's germline CDR1 is DFQATT and CDR2 SNEGSKA (reference sequence). The ends were cut back, 3 bases at V and 7 bases at J, with 18 bases in the middle. This CDR3 region has 14 residues.

The chain joins TRBV5-1 to TRBJ2-1; tentatively, D is TRBD1 (5 bases). TRBJ2-7 explains the end of the DNA better; the J call may be wrong. Germline loops: CDR1 SGHRS, CDR2 YFSETQ. The CDR3 has 15 residues. The CDR3 is CASSPGIETYNEQYF. Written as DNA, the CDR3 is TGCGCCAGCAGCCCAGGGATTGAAACCTACAATGAGCAGTACTTC.

This chain links TRBV20-1 with TRBJ1-2; D might be TRBD1 (5 bases). Germline assignment: CDR1 DFQATT and CDR2 SNEGSKA (reference sequence). V gave up 5 bases and J gave up 4 bases, with 17 bases separating them. The CDR3 consists of 14 residues. The CDR3 region has the DNA TGCAGTGCTCCTAAGGGGACGGCGACCTATGGCTACACCTTC. It is translated as CSAPKGTATYGYTF.

At least ten counts were recorded for this clonotype. In nucleotides, the CDR3 is TGCAGCGTTGAAGGGACGGGGATAAGCTACACCTTC. It specifies CSVEGTGISYTF. The chain couples TRBV29-1 to TRBJ1-2; D is ambiguous. Germline V CDR1 and CDR2: SQVTM, ANQGSEA. The CDR3 runs 12 residues. V lost 1 base to trimming and J lost 9 bases, with 12 bases between them.

The CDR3 nucleotides read TGCGCCAGTAGTCAAGGAGCCCGCTCTGGGGCCAACGTCCTGACTTTC. The encoded protein is CASSQGARSGANVLTF. The V and J genes are TRBV5-1 and TRBJ2-6, with no clear D. This CDR3 spans 16 amino acids. Between the trimmed V and J ends, which lost 8 bases and 0 bases, there was a span of 15 bases. In germline, CDR1 is SGHRS, CDR2 YFSETQ.

The CDR3 is CASSVTRTDTQYF. As DNA, the CDR3 is TGCGCCAGCAGCGTCACTAGGACAGATACGCAGTATTTT. J is TRBJ2-3 and V is TRBV5-1, with a weak D call TRBD2 (5 bases). Germline-derived CDR1 and CDR2 are SGHRS and YFSETQ. The CDR3 covers 13 residues. Trimming pared 4 bases from V and 3 bases from J, leaving 9 bases between.

The chain joins TRBV11-2 to TRBJ2-3; 7 bases are shared with TRBD2. The V and J ends lost 6 bases and 0 bases, in that order; junction bases with no gene match: 9. This CDR3 comprises 16 residues. Germline CDR1 SGHAT, CDR2 FQNNGV. The CDR3 nucleotides are TGTGCCAGCAGGGGATATAAGCGGGGAAGCACAGATACGCAGTATTTT. Translating it yields CASRGYKRGSTDTQYF.

This clonotype was recorded only once. V gene TRBV6-1 combines with J gene TRBJ1-5, with D maybe TRBD1 (5 bases). CDR1 MNHNS and CDR2 SASEGT come from the germline V gene. The CDR3 sequence is 15 residues long. The germline V and J ends were trimmed by 1 base and 2 bases, with 9 bases remaining between them. The CDR3: CASSEVTVGNQPQHF. In DNA form, the CDR3 reads TGTGCCAGCAGTGAAGTGACAGTTGGCAATCAGCCCCAGCATTTT.

The CDR3 spells CATSRDRGGADTQYF. The CDR3 nucleotides read TGTGCCACCAGCAGAGATCGAGGAGGCGCAGATACGCAGTATTTT. J is TRBJ2-3 and V is TRBV15; weak D call: TRBD2 (5 bases). This CDR3 comprises 15 residues. CDR1 and CDR2 (germline): LNHNV, YYDKDF (reference sequence). The V gene lost 0 bases and the J gene lost 4 bases, with 11 bases spanning the gap.

In this sample, this clonotype turned up a few times. The chain carries TRBV20-1 and TRBJ2-1, with 8 bases aligning to TRBD1. The germline CDR1 and CDR2 sequences are DFQATT and SNEGSKA (reference sequence). The CDR3 has 14 amino acids. After removal of 5 bases from V and 8 bases from J, the junction contained 11 bases not matched to a gene. This CDR3 is CSAHDRGNDHEQFF. CDR3 DNA sequence: TGCAGTGCTCACGACAGGGGAAACGATCATGAGCAGTTCTTC.

V gene TRBV4-2 combines with J gene TRBJ2-7, with D possibly matching TRBD1 (5 bases). CDR1 and CDR2 from the germline V gene are LGHNA and YNFKEQ. The germline V and J ends were trimmed by 3 bases and 3 bases, with 12 bases remaining between them. The CDR3 is made up of 14 amino acids. The CDR3 sequence is CASSQIQEDYEQYF. The CDR3, as DNA: TGTGCCAGCAGCCAGATACAGGAAGACTACGAGCAGTACTTC.